Shown below are 30 T cell receptor beta chains from a single sample sequenced in a study of radiation and T cells in renal cell carcinoma. Sequenced by immunoSEQ multiplex PCR; TCRdb stores in-frame clones only, minus some. This table has 140,000 or so clones, around nine tenths appearing once. The time point: blood 4 weeks post-SBRT, at nephrectomy. As to treatment: 15 Gy SBRT to primary tumor, nephrectomy 4 weeks later. The specimen was blood, collected from a patient whose treatment included radiotherapy and nephrectomy. All receptors derive from a woman between 50 and 59 years old with renal cell carcinoma.

The chain employs TRBV9 and TRBJ1-1; D remains ambiguous. Per germline, CDR1 SGDLS and CDR2 YYNGEE. The V gene lost 3 bases and the J gene lost 0 bases, with 9 bases spanning the gap. The CDR3 extends over 14 amino acids. CDR3 sequence (DNA): TGTGCCAGCAGCGCGGACGGGATGAACACTGAAGCTTTCTTT. This codes for CASSADGMNTEAFF.

The chain combines TRBV30 with TRBJ2-5, with 12 bases that match TRBD2. Germline assignment: CDR1 GTSNPN and CDR2 SVGIG (reference sequence). The J segment lost 5 bases and the V segment lost 2 bases, leaving 6 bases of the junction unmatched. There are 15 residues in the CDR3. CDR3 nucleotide sequence: TGTGCCTGGAGTAACGGACTAGCGGGGTCTGAGACCCAGTACTTC. It specifies CAWSNGLAGSETQYF.

The V call is TRBV5-6, the J call TRBJ1-4, with a tentative D call TRBD1 (6 bases). Germline-derived CDR1 and CDR2 are SGHDT and YYEEEE. The CDR3 consists of 15 residues. Trimming removed 1 base at V and 4 bases at J, with 11 bases between. The CDR3 loop is CASSLNGQINEKLFF. In DNA form, the CDR3 reads TGTGCCAGCAGCTTGAATGGACAGATTAATGAAAAACTGTTTTTT.

The chain links TRBV6-4 to TRBJ2-3; 10 bases align to TRBD1. The CDR3 covers 15 residues. Germline V gene lookup returns CDR1 MRHNA and CDR2 SNTAGT. The J segment lost 1 base and the V segment lost 7 bases, leaving 5 bases of the junction unmatched. CDR3 sequence: CASTEGTGGTDTQYF. The CDR3 DNA sequence: TGTGCCAGCACCGAGGGGACAGGGGGCACAGATACGCAGTATTTT.

The rearrangement joins TRBV6-5 to TRBJ2-7, with 7 bases lining up with TRBD1. From germline, CDR1 is MNHEY and CDR2 SVGAGI. The CDR3 has 14 amino acids. V lost 6 bases and J lost 0; bases outside the gene matches: 5. This CDR3 is CASRRDRVSYEQYF. The CDR3 DNA reads as TGTGCCAGCAGAAGAGACAGGGTCTCCTACGAGCAGTACTTC.

The chain recombines TRBV7-9 with TRBJ1-1, with D possibly being TRBD1 (5 bases). Germline CDR1 is SEHNR and CDR2 is FQNEAQ (reference sequence). Between the trimmed V and J ends, which lost 1 base and 0 bases, there was a span of 9 bases. The CDR3 covers 15 residues. The CDR3 coding sequence is TGTGCCAGCAGCTTAGTTGGAGGGGTGAACACTGAAGCTTTCTTT. It codes for CASSLVGGVNTEAFF.

V and J are TRBV18 and TRBJ2-1, with 10 bases lining up with TRBD2. The germline V gene encodes CDR1 KGHSH and CDR2 LQKENI. There are 14 residues in the CDR3. V was clipped by 6 bases and J by 5 bases; unmatched bases: 4. CDR3 loop: CASSKREGNNEQFF. CDR3 nucleotide sequence: TGTGCCAGCTCCAAGCGGGAGGGGAACAATGAGCAGTTCTTC.

V usage is TRBV19 and J usage is TRBJ2-2; D is uncertain. The CDR3 sequence is 16 residues long. In germline, CDR1 is LNHDA, CDR2 SQIVND (reference sequence). V lost 2 bases, J lost 4 bases, and 14 bases lay in between. The CDR3 reads CASSILVSAITGELFF. The CDR3 DNA is TGTGCCAGTAGTATACTTGTTTCGGCTATCACCGGGGAGCTGTTTTTT.

This chain uses TRBV28 with TRBJ2-7, with D maybe TRBD1 (5 bases). The CDR3 has 16 residues. Germline V gives CDR1 MDHEN, CDR2 SYDVKM. V was clipped by 4 bases and J by 0 bases, with 16 bases between them. Here the CDR3 reads CASSYSLGDSSYEQYF. For the CDR3, the DNA is TGTGCCAGCAGTTACTCCTTGGGCGACAGCTCCTACGAGCAGTACTTC.

The V gene is TRBV29-1, the J gene TRBJ2-1, with TRBD1 matching over 7 bases. From germline, CDR1 is SQVTM and CDR2 ANQGSEA. J lost 4 bases, V lost 3 bases, and 0 bases had no gene match. The CDR3 covers 12 residues. This CDR3 is CSVETGYNEQFF. In nucleotides, the CDR3 is TGCAGCGTTGAGACAGGGTACAATGAGCAGTTCTTC.

The chain combines TRBV23-1 with TRBJ1-1; D remains unclear. TRBV23-1 is placed among ORFs of uncertain function. This CDR3 contains 11 residues. With 5 bases removed from V and 8 bases from J, the gap between germline ends came to 9 bases. DNA for the CDR3: TGCGCCAGCAGTTCGGGCGGGGAAGCTTTCTTT. It encodes CASSSGGEAFF.

The rearrangement links TRBV30 to TRBJ2-2; D gene ambiguous. Trimming took off 3 bases at V and 4 bases at J, with 6 bases between the two ends. The CDR3 is made up of 12 amino acids. Germline assignment: CDR1 GTSNPN and CDR2 SVGIG (reference sequence). The CDR3 sequence: CAWRQITGELFF. The CDR3 DNA sequence: TGTGCCTGGAGGCAGATCACCGGGGAGCTGTTTTTT.

This rearrangement joins TRBV27 to TRBJ2-1; D is uncertain. There are 13 residues in the CDR3. V was trimmed by 5 bases and J by 5 bases, leaving 10 bases between them. Looked up from germline, CDR1 is MNHEY and CDR2 is SMNVEV (reference sequence). The chain's CDR3 is CASSQYLDNEQFF. The CDR3 DNA reads as TGTGCCAGCAGTCAATACCTCGACAATGAGCAGTTCTTC.

The J gene is TRBJ2-1, the V gene TRBV7-6, with 9 bases fitting TRBD2. After removal of 2 bases from V and 1 base from J, the junction contained 6 bases not matched to a gene. Germline loops: CDR1 SGHVS, CDR2 FNYEAQ. The CDR3 has 17 amino acids. The CDR3 reads CASSLQTSGYSYNEQFF. CDR3 sequence (DNA): TGTGCCAGCAGCTTACAAACTAGCGGGTATTCCTACAATGAGCAGTTCTTC.

The rearrangement joins TRBV29-1 to TRBJ2-1, with D maybe TRBD1 (5 bases). The CDR3 length is 13 residues. Trimming shortened V by 4 bases and J by 5 bases, and 12 bases separated the two germline ends. Germline values: CDR1 SQVTM, CDR2 ANQGSEA. This chain's CDR3 is CSVAPTQDNEQFF. The CDR3 DNA is TGCAGCGTTGCCCCGACACAGGACAATGAGCAGTTCTTC.

The chain carries TRBV9 and TRBJ1-1; D is uncertain. V lost 0 bases and J lost 2, with 5 bases in between. Germline-derived CDR1 and CDR2 are SGDLS and YYNGEE. The CDR3 length is 13 residues. CDR3 in amino acids: CASSVGSNTEAFF. DNA of the CDR3: TGTGCCAGCAGCGTAGGCAGCAACACTGAAGCTTTCTTT.

In this sample, this clone turned up once. The genes are TRBV19 and TRBJ1-2, with 9 positions matching TRBD1. The CDR3 consists of 15 residues. Germline V gene lookup returns CDR1 LNHDA and CDR2 SQIVND (reference sequence). J was trimmed by 5 bases and V by 3 bases; bases with no gene match: 7. For the CDR3, the DNA is TGTGCCAGTAGTATTCTCCGGGACAGGGATTATGGCTACACCTTC. Translation gives CASSILRDRDYGYTF.

This clone was seen once. The J gene is TRBJ1-2, the V gene TRBV28; D uncertain. V lost 8 bases, J lost 4 bases, and 14 bases lay in between. The CDR3 covers 13 residues. Germline V gene sequence: CDR1 MDHEN, CDR2 SYDVKM. The CDR3 loop is CASETEASYGYTF. The CDR3 DNA is TGTGCCAGCGAAACCGAGGCCAGCTATGGCTACACCTTC.

The chain links TRBV5-4 to TRBJ2-3; 7 bases line up with TRBD2. In germline, CDR1 is SGHNT, CDR2 YYREEE (reference sequence). CDR3 length: 15 amino acids. J gave up 4 bases and V 0 bases, and 5 bases lay outside the gene matches. Here the CDR3 reads CASSLDAGVSDTQYF. CDR3 DNA: TGTGCCAGCAGCTTGGACGCGGGAGTGTCAGATACGCAGTATTTT. The complete variable domain, with remaining parts taken from reference TRBV5-4 and TRBJ2-3, reads ETGVTQSPTHLIKTRGQQVTLRCSSQSGHNTVSWYQQALGQGPQFIFQYYREEENGRGNFPPRFSGLQFPNYSSELNVNALELDDSALYLCASSLDAGVSDTQYFGPGTRLTVL.

This chain joins TRBV28 and TRBJ2-1; 9 bases map to TRBD1. Germline trimming cut 11 bases from V and 7 bases from J; bases unmatched to any gene: 9. Germline CDR1 reads MDHEN; CDR2 reads SYDVKM. CDR3 length equals 13 residues. Here the CDR3 reads CAARGQGRNEQFF. In DNA, the CDR3 is TGTGCCGCGAGAGGACAGGGGCGAAATGAGCAGTTCTTC.

The chain combines TRBV2 with TRBJ2-5; the D call may be TRBD1 or TRBD2 (5 bases each). The CDR3 has 13 amino acids. Germline-derived CDR1 and CDR2 are SNHLY and FYNNEI. The ends were cut back, 3 bases at V and 9 bases at J, with 14 bases in the middle. The CDR3 loop is CASSDEGRGAQYF. In DNA form, the CDR3 reads TGTGCCAGCAGTGACGAGGGCCGAGGGGCCCAGTACTTC.

V is TRBV4-1 and J is TRBJ1-5; D gene unclear. Germline values: CDR1 MGHRA, CDR2 YSYEKL. Trimming cost V 0 bases and J 7 bases, with 13 bases left between them. This CDR3 contains 15 residues. CDR3 in amino acids: CASSQERHGVQPQHF. As DNA, the CDR3 is TGCGCCAGCAGCCAAGAACGACACGGGGTCCAGCCCCAGCATTTT.

The chain couples TRBV7-2 to TRBJ2-7; 10 nucleotides match TRBD1. With V trimmed by 5 bases and J by 2 bases, 3 bases remained unmatched. The germline CDR1 and CDR2 sequences are SGHTA and FQGNSA. The CDR3 runs to 14 residues. The CDR3 region is CASSVGQGAYEQYF. As DNA, the CDR3 is TGTGCCAGCAGCGTAGGACAGGGGGCCTACGAGCAGTACTTC.

V usage is TRBV5-4 and J usage is TRBJ2-7; 9 bases line up with TRBD1. V shed 5 bases and J 4 bases; nucleotides not matched to a gene: 7. The CDR3 is 14 residues long. Per the germline V gene, CDR1 is SGHNT and CDR2 is YYREEE (reference sequence). CDR3 amino acids: CASRLTGGRYEQYF. Written as DNA, the CDR3 is TGTGCCAGCAGATTGACAGGGGGTCGGTACGAGCAGTACTTC.

The V gene is TRBV11-2, the J gene TRBJ2-3; TRBD2 matches at 10 bases. The V gene's germline CDR1 is SGHAT and CDR2 FQNNGV. V shed 1 base and J 2 bases; nucleotides not matched to a gene: 3. This CDR3 is built from 16 residues. The CDR3 bases are TGTGCCAGCAGCTTAGCTAGCGGGGGTAACACAGATACGCAGTATTTT. This sequence encodes CASSLASGGNTDTQYF. The variable domain in full, with the rest retrieved from reference TRBV11-2 and TRBJ2-3, is EAGVAQSPRYKIIEKRQSVAFWCNPISGHATLYWYQQILGQGPKLLIQFQNNGVVDDSQLPKDRFSAERLKGVDSTLKIQPAKLEDSAVYLCASSLASGGNTDTQYFGPGTRLTVL.

In its sample, this clone was seen a few times. The chain recombines TRBV5-1 with TRBJ1-2, with 8 bases fitting TRBD1. Unmatched junction bases numbered 15, after V lost 6 bases and J lost 8 bases. The germline V gene has CDR1 SGHRS and CDR2 YFSETQ. This CDR3 spans 15 amino acids. CDR3 DNA: TGCGCCAGCACCTCAGGACAGGGTGACTTGGAAGGCTACACCTTC. It specifies CASTSGQGDLEGYTF.

In its sample, this clone was seen once. The rearrangement joins TRBV4-2 to TRBJ1-4; possible D gene TRBD1, 6 bases. The germline gives CDR1 LGHNA, CDR2 YNFKEQ. V was clipped by 0 bases and J by 3 bases, with 14 bases between them. The CDR3 is 17 residues long. This CDR3 reads CASSQDTGRVANEKLFF. Here the CDR3 DNA reads TGTGCCAGCAGCCAAGATACAGGGCGAGTAGCTAATGAAAAACTGTTTTTT.

This rearrangement joins TRBV14 to TRBJ2-5; D not resolved. The CDR3 runs 13 residues. Germline V gives CDR1 SGHDN, CDR2 FVKESK. Trimming removed 1 base at V and 5 bases at J, with 8 bases between. The CDR3 DNA reads as TGTGCCAGCAGCCAAGGAGTAGTGGAGACCCAGTACTTC. The encoded protein is CASSQGVVETQYF.

The chain recombines TRBV18 with TRBJ1-4; TRBD1 might be the D (6 bases). The V end lost 5 bases, the J end lost 8 bases, and 12 bases lay between the germline ends. The V gene's germline CDR1 is KGHSH and CDR2 LQKENI. This CDR3 has 13 residues. CDR3 in DNA: TGTGCCAGCTCAGTCCGACAGGAAGAAAAACTGTTTTTT. Translating it yields CASSVRQEEKLFF.

The V call is TRBV5-4, the J call TRBJ2-1, with 10 bases lining up with TRBD1. With 0 bases clipped from V and 8 bases from J, the junction kept 5 bases outside the gene matches. CDR1 is SGHNT and CDR2 is YYREEE in the germline V gene (reference sequence). This CDR3 is 15 amino acids long. In DNA form, the CDR3 reads TGTGCCAGCAGCTTGGAAGGGGACAGGGGCTATGAGCAGTTCTTC. It yields the protein CASSLEGDRGYEQFF.